A selection of T cell receptor beta chains follows, all from one sample in a study of cytomegalovirus exposure and HLA in healthy donors. TCRdb's table, derived via immunoSEQ multiplex PCR, lists solely in-frame clones and lacks some. The table includes about 150,000 clones, roughly 85% detected once. The sequenced sample was PBMCs. The receptor set was obtained from a boy aged 2 to 10 in good health and CMV-seronegative. Each CDR3 is given with its conserved first and last residue. Fields, in order: D gene, J gene, V gene, clone size, CDR3 DNA, CDR3 protein. D genes are given only for firm matches. Rows may omit the clone size; those that give it use once, few, many or a size class.

D: TRBD1; J: TRBJ2-2; V: TRBV5-4; size: few; DNA: TGTGCTAGCAGCTTACGGGACAGGGGAGCCACCGGGGAGCTGTTTTTT; CDR3: CASSLRDRGATGELFF
D: .; J: TRBJ1-1; V: TRBV9; size: .; DNA: TGTGCCAGCAGCGTCGGGGTGGGTACTGAAGCTTTCTTT; CDR3: CASSVGVGTEAFF
D: .; J: TRBJ2-1; V: TRBV7-2; size: .; DNA: TGTGCCAGCACCTCCGGGGGAAGAGCCTACAATGAGCAGTTCTTC; CDR3: CASTSGGRAYNEQFF
D: TRBD2; J: TRBJ2-7; V: TRBV5-4; size: .; DNA: TGTGCCAGCAAACTAGCGGGAGGACCCCACGAGCAGTACTTC; CDR3: CASKLAGGPHEQYF
D: .; J: TRBJ2-7; V: TRBV28; size: once; DNA: TGTGCCAGCAGGGGCCTTTCGCCGAGTAAGACTACGGAGCAGTACTTC; CDR3: CASRGLSPSKTTEQYF
D: TRBD2; J: TRBJ2-3; V: TRBV5-4; size: .; DNA: TGTGCCAGCAGTCTCGGGGGGTCTCGGAGCACAGATACGCAGTATTTT; CDR3: CASSLGGSRSTDTQYF
D: TRBD1; J: TRBJ2-6; V: TRBV10-3; size: once; DNA: TGTGCCATCAGTGAGGACCGGGACAGGCAAGTCTCTGGGGCCAACGTCCTGACTTTC; CDR3: CAISEDRDRQVSGANVLTF
D: .; J: TRBJ1-1; V: TRBV25-1; size: .; DNA: TGTGCCAGCAGTGACGGACCCTACAGGGAGGGCACTGAAGCTTTCTTT; CDR3: CASSDGPYREGTEAFF
D: .; J: TRBJ2-3; V: TRBV7-5; size: .; DNA: TGTGTCAGAAGCTTGCCAGGAGGGGCAGATACGCAGTATTTT; CDR3: CVRSLPGGADTQYF
D: TRBD2; J: TRBJ2-7; V: TRBV7-9; size: .; DNA: TGTGCCAGCAGCTTAGCGGGGGGGGGAGGGATTAACGAGCAGTACTTC; CDR3: CASSLAGGGGINEQYF
D: TRBD2; J: TRBJ2-1; V: TRBV7-9; size: .; DNA: TGTGCCAGCAGCTTAGGTCTAGCGGAGTACAATGAGCAGTTCTTC; CDR3: CASSLGLAEYNEQFF
D: .; J: TRBJ1-1; V: TRBV11-2; size: .; DNA: TGTGCCAGCAGTCCAGGGGCAGGGGTTGATGAAGCTTTCTTT; CDR3: CASSPGAGVDEAFF
D: .; J: TRBJ2-3; V: TRBV29-1; size: .; DNA: TGCAGCGTCGCAGGGTCGAGCACAGATACGCAGTATTTT; CDR3: CSVAGSSTDTQYF
D: TRBD1; J: TRBJ1-5; V: TRBV7-9; size: .; DNA: TGTGCCAGCAGCCTCGGGGGGACAGGCCCGTATAGCAATCAGCCCCAGCATTTT; CDR3: CASSLGGTGPYSNQPQHF
D: TRBD1; J: TRBJ1-3; V: TRBV4-2; size: .; DNA: TGTGCCAGCAGCCAAGTAGGGACAGCCAACTCTGGAAACACCATATATTTT; CDR3: CASSQVGTANSGNTIYF
D: TRBD2; J: TRBJ2-1; V: TRBV4-1; size: .; DNA: TGCGCCAGCAGCCAACTAGCGGGGTACAATGAGCAGTTCTTC; CDR3: CASSQLAGYNEQFF
D: TRBD1; J: TRBJ1-1; V: TRBV7-2; size: .; DNA: TGTGCCAGCAAACAGGGGGGCTTTGGGGTGAACACTGAAGCTTTCTTT; CDR3: CASKQGGFGVNTEAFF
D: TRBD1; J: TRBJ1-4; V: TRBV25-1; size: .; DNA: TGTGCCAGCAGTAGTCCCGACAGGGGCTATGAAAAACTGTTTTTT; CDR3: CASSSPDRGYEKLFF
D: .; J: TRBJ1-1; V: TRBV5-4; size: .; DNA: TGTGCCAGCAGCTCTAGGGGCAGAATGCCGAACACTGAAGCTTTCTTT; CDR3: CASSSRGRMPNTEAFF
D: .; J: TRBJ2-5; V: TRBV2; size: .; DNA: TGTGCCAGCAGTGCATCCAGGCAAGAGACCCAGTACTTC; CDR3: CASSASRQETQYF
D: .; J: TRBJ2-3; V: TRBV30; size: .; DNA: TGTGCCTGGACCCGGGGTGGAGATACGCAGTATTTT; CDR3: CAWTRGGDTQYF
D: .; J: TRBJ2-3; V: TRBV10-3; size: few; DNA: TGTGCCATCAGACCGGGACACAGCACAGATACGCAGTATTTT; CDR3: CAIRPGHSTDTQYF
D: .; J: TRBJ1-4; V: TRBV7-9; size: once; DNA: TGTTCCAGCAGCTGGACTTCCGGCTTCCCCAATGAAAAACTGTTTTTT; CDR3: CSSSWTSGFPNEKLFF
D: .; J: TRBJ1-1; V: TRBV14; size: .; DNA: TGTGCCAGCAGCCAAGACCCATTCGGGACACTCGACACTGAAGCTTTCTTT; CDR3: CASSQDPFGTLDTEAFF
D: .; J: TRBJ1-4; V: TRBV2; size: .; DNA: TGTGCCAGCCGCACTGACAGTAATGAAAAACTGTTTTTT; CDR3: CASRTDSNEKLFF
D: TRBD1; J: TRBJ1-2; V: TRBV5-8; size: few; DNA: TGTGCCAGCAGCTCCCGGGACAGGGTTTACTATGGCTACACCTTC; CDR3: CASSSRDRVYYGYTF
D: .; J: TRBJ1-6; V: TRBV28; size: .; DNA: TGTGCCAGCAGCCCAGGGGATAATTCACCCCTCCACTTT; CDR3: CASSPGDNSPLHF
D: .; J: TRBJ2-1; V: TRBV28; size: .; DNA: TGTGCCAGCAGCGCCGGCAATGAGCAGTTCTTC; CDR3: CASSAGNEQFF
D: .; J: TRBJ2-7; V: TRBV7-8; size: .; DNA: TGTGCCAGCAGCTTAGAACTACCCTACGAGCAGTACTTC; CDR3: CASSLELPYEQYF
D: .; J: TRBJ1-2; V: TRBV30; size: .; DNA: TGTGCCTGGAGTCAGGGGAGCTATGGCTACACCTTC; CDR3: CAWSQGSYGYTF
D: .; J: TRBJ2-5; V: TRBV5-1; size: .; DNA: TGCGCCAGCTCTTTACAAGAGACCCAGTACTTC; CDR3: CASSLQETQYF
D: .; J: TRBJ2-7; V: TRBV28; size: .; DNA: TGTGCCAGCAGTTCCCTCAACAGGGGGGGGCCCTACGAGCAGTACTTC; CDR3: CASSSLNRGGPYEQYF
D: TRBD2; J: TRBJ2-7; V: TRBV11-2; size: few; DNA: TGTGCCAGCAGCTTAGCCTGGGCGGGAGGTACCTACGAGCAGTACTTC; CDR3: CASSLAWAGGTYEQYF
D: .; J: TRBJ1-6; V: TRBV20-1; size: .; DNA: TGCAGTGGCGAAGGAGGTTCACCCCTCCACTTT; CDR3: CSGEGGSPLHF